A selection of T cell receptor beta chains follows, all from one sample in a study of blood T cell repertoires in COVID-19. The table came from immunoSEQ multiplex PCR; TCRdb's copy has only in-frame clones and leaves some out. The sample records about 250,000 clones, about 85% being singletons. The sample comprised peripheral blood. The receptors come from an elderly woman with acute or convalescent COVID-19. Both conserved end residues are part of each CDR3. The order of the fields is V gene, D gene, clone size, J gene, CDR3 protein, CDR3 DNA. D genes are given only for firm matches. Clone size is not always given. Where it is, it says once, few, many or a class for expanded clones.

TRBV5-1	-	-	TRBJ1-6	CASSLGPGAPNSPLHF	TGCGCCAGCAGCTTGGGACCGGGAGCCCCTAATTCACCCCTCCACTTT
TRBV11-2	-	-	TRBJ1-3	CASSETGNRVNTIYF	TGTGCCAGCAGCGAAACAGGGAATAGGGTGAACACCATATATTTT
TRBV18	-	-	TRBJ1-2	CASSISGANNYGYTF	TGTGCCAGCTCGATCTCGGGAGCTAACAACTATGGCTACACCTTC
TRBV9	TRBD1	-	TRBJ1-2	CASSVSPDRVYGYTF	TGTGCCAGCAGCGTTAGCCCCGACAGGGTCTATGGCTACACCTTC
TRBV28	TRBD2	-	TRBJ2-1	CASSWAGASGVYNEQFF	TGTGCCAGCAGCTGGGCCGGGGCTAGCGGGGTATACAATGAGCAGTTCTTC
TRBV27	-	once	TRBJ2-1	CASSPTTVYNEQFF	TGTGCCAGCAGTCCCACGACAGTATACAATGAGCAGTTCTTC
TRBV10-3	-	-	TRBJ2-2	CAIRKAENTGELFF	TGTGCCATCAGAAAGGCGGAGAACACCGGGGAGCTGTTTTTT
TRBV6-5	TRBD2	-	TRBJ2-7	CASSRPGLAGDEQYF	TGTGCCAGCAGCCGACCTGGACTAGCGGGGGACGAGCAGTACTTC
TRBV19	TRBD2	-	TRBJ2-5	CASSIVLAARETQYF	TGTGCCAGTAGTATTGTGCTAGCGGCCAGGGAGACCCAGTACTTC
TRBV25-1	-	-	TRBJ2-3	CASSAYTGTTTDTQYF	TGTGCCAGCAGTGCCTACACAGGGACCACCACAGATACGCAGTATTTT
TRBV29-1	-	-	TRBJ1-2	CSVADTARGGYTF	TGCAGCGTTGCGGACACGGCCAGGGGTGGCTACACCTTC
TRBV21-1	-	once	TRBJ1-1	CASSKRDRLVRGHTEAFF	TGTGCCAGCAGCAAAAGGGACAGGCTTGTAAGAGGTCATACTGAAGCTTTCTTT
TRBV12-3/TRBV12-4	TRBD1	once	TRBJ1-1	CASSFKDRAAAFF	TGTGCCAGCAGTTTTAAGGACAGGGCGGCAGCTTTCTTT
TRBV9	TRBD1	once	TRBJ1-5	CASSAGTGDSNQPQHF	TGTGCCAGCAGCGCGGGGACAGGGGATAGCAATCAGCCCCAGCATTTT
TRBV5-1	-	-	TRBJ2-1	CASSLDREYNEQFF	TGCGCCAGCAGCTTGGACAGGGAGTACAATGAGCAGTTCTTC
TRBV12-5	-	-	TRBJ2-2	CASGLVRWESGELFF	TGTGCTAGTGGTTTGGTACGCTGGGAGAGCGGGGAGCTGTTTTTT
TRBV12-5	-	-	TRBJ2-1	CASAEGFAGYNEQFF	TGTGCTAGTGCCGAGGGTTTCGCGGGATACAATGAGCAGTTCTTC
TRBV30	TRBD2	-	TRBJ2-5	CAWSVGLADLETQYF	TGTGCCTGGAGTGTGGGACTAGCGGACCTCGAGACCCAGTACTTC
TRBV5-4	-	-	TRBJ2-3	CASSLRFSGKADTQYF	TGTGCCAGCAGCTTAAGGTTCTCGGGGAAGGCAGATACGCAGTATTTT
TRBV4-2	TRBD2	-	TRBJ2-3	CASSRLGEAGGGTDTQYF	TGTGCCAGCAGCCGCCTAGGGGAGGCGGGGGGAGGTACAGATACGCAGTATTTT
TRBV10-3	TRBD2	-	TRBJ2-2	CAISEVAGGWTGELFF	TGTGCCATCAGTGAGGTTGCGGGAGGATGGACCGGGGAGCTGTTTTTT
TRBV5-4	-	-	TRBJ1-1	CASSSPGGANTEAFF	TGTGCCAGCAGCTCGCCGGGGGGGGCGAACACTGAAGCTTTCTTT
TRBV11-2	-	-	TRBJ1-4	CASSLIPGEKLFF	TGTGCCAGCAGCTTAATCCCAGGGGAAAAACTGTTTTTT
TRBV3-1/TRBV3-2	-	-	TRBJ1-1	CASSQVPPHAAFF	TGTGCCAGCAGCCAAGTTCCCCCGCACGCGGCTTTCTTT
TRBV7-9	-	-	TRBJ1-5	CASSLGDQPQHF	TGTGCCAGCAGCCTCGGAGATCAGCCCCAGCATTTT
TRBV5-1	TRBD2	once	TRBJ2-1	CASSLGLANEQFF	TGCGCCAGCAGCTTGGGACTAGCGAATGAGCAGTTCTTC
TRBV27	-	-	TRBJ1-5	CASSSRDNNQPQHF	TGTGCCAGCAGTTCCCGGGACAATAATCAGCCCCAGCATTTT
TRBV6-1	-	-	TRBJ2-7	CASSEESGVPYEQYF	TGTGCCAGCAGTGAAGAATCGGGGGTGCCCTACGAGCAGTACTTC